The 29 T cell receptor beta chains below were found in one sample sequenced in a study of cytomegalovirus exposure and HLA in healthy donors. The PCR made use of 60 Vbeta and 13 Jbeta primers. The protocol was immunoSEQ multiplex PCR, while the TCRdb copy is restricted to in-frame clones and leaves out a portion. The sample is made up of tens of thousands of clones, and the top ten hold 0.58% of it. Material for sequencing was PBMCs. The receptors were sampled from a middle-aged man in good health and CMV-seronegative.

The rearrangement joins TRBV15 to TRBJ1-2; D gene uncertain. The ends were cut back, 5 bases at V and 9 bases at J, with 13 bases in the middle. The CDR3 has 12 amino acids. Per the germline V gene, CDR1 is LNHNV and CDR2 is YYDKDF (reference sequence). The CDR3 sequence: CATSSSGSSYTF. The CDR3 nucleotides are TGTGCCACCAGCTCGTCGGGGTCGAGCTACACCTTC. Variable domain in full (rest from reference TRBV15 and TRBJ1-2): DAMVIQNPRYQVTQFGKPVTLSCSQTLNHNVMYWYQQKSSQAPKLLFHYYDKDFNNEADTPDNFQSRRPNTSFCFLDIRSPGLGDTAMYLCATSSSGSSYTFGSGTRLTVV.

This chain uses TRBV5-1 with TRBJ1-2; D call uncertain. The germline V gene encodes CDR1 SGHRS and CDR2 YFSETQ. V lost 0 bases to trimming and J lost 8 bases, with 8 bases between them. The CDR3 covers 12 residues. The CDR3 DNA reads TGCGCCAGCAGCTTGGACCGTCGGGGCTACACCTTC. Its translation: CASSLDRRGYTF. Combining the CDR3 with reference TRBV5-1 and TRBJ1-2 gives the whole variable domain KAGVTQTPRYLIKTRGQQVTLSCSPISGHRSVSWYQQTPGQGLQFLFEYFSETQRNKGNFPGRFSGRQFSNSRSEMNVSTLELGDSALYLCASSLDRRGYTFGSGTRLTVV.

The chain is built from TRBV9 and TRBJ2-7; 7 bases align to TRBD1. CDR3 size: 13 residues. The germline CDR1 and CDR2 sequences are SGDLS and YYNGEE. With V trimmed by 0 bases and J by 6 bases, 3 bases remained unmatched. The CDR3 reads CASSVEGGGEQYF. In DNA, the CDR3 is TGTGCCAGCAGCGTAGAAGGGGGCGGCGAGCAGTACTTC.

V and J are TRBV7-3 and TRBJ2-5; TRBD2 might be the D (5 bases). The germline V gene has CDR1 SGHTA and CDR2 FQGTGA. Trimming pared 2 bases from V and 3 bases from J, leaving 10 bases between. The CDR3 is made up of 14 amino acids. The CDR3 region has the DNA TGTGCCAGCAGCTTAGGTCGGGGAAAAGAGACCCAGTACTTC. Residues: CASSLGRGKETQYF.

This chain links TRBV7-3 with TRBJ1-2, with D perhaps TRBD1 (6 bases). Trimming removed 5 bases at V and 7 bases at J, with 11 bases between. Germline CDR1 is SGHTA and CDR2 is FQGTGA. The CDR3 covers 12 residues. The CDR3 loop is CASSATGGGYTF. The CDR3 DNA sequence: TGTGCCAGCAGCGCGACAGGTGGTGGCTACACCTTC.

The chain employs TRBV13 and TRBJ2-3; 8 bases align to TRBD2. V was clipped by 5 bases and J by 1 base; unmatched bases: 5. The germline gives CDR1 PRHDT, CDR2 FYEKMQ (reference sequence). The CDR3 consists of 15 residues. Written as DNA, the CDR3 is TGTGCCAGCAGCCCTCGACTAGCGCGCACAGATACGCAGTATTTT. The encoded protein is CASSPRLARTDTQYF.

This chain joins TRBV4-3 and TRBJ2-3, with 7 bases lining up with TRBD2. Germline V lookup: CDR1 LGHNA, CDR2 YSLEER. The CDR3 length is 15 residues. Trimming took 0 bases from V and 4 from J; bases not matched to a gene: 4. The DNA of the CDR3 is TGCGCCAGCAGCCAAGATTTGGCGGGGGCAGATACGCAGTATTTT. It codes for CASSQDLAGADTQYF.

The genes are TRBV27 and TRBJ2-5; TRBD1 is a possible D gene (5 bases). The J call is in doubt because the DNA end fits TRBJ2-7 better. Per germline, CDR1 MNHEY and CDR2 SMNVEV (reference sequence). There are 14 residues in the CDR3. This chain's CDR3 is CASSPSTDQYEQYF. The DNA of the CDR3 is TGTGCCAGCAGTCCTTCGACAGACCAATACGAGCAGTACTTC.

The CDR3 protein is CASSFTLGGTGELFF. The CDR3 DNA follows: TGTGCCAGCAGCTTCACCTTAGGGGGTACCGGGGAGCTGTTTTTT. The chain employs TRBV7-9 and TRBJ2-2, with a tentative D call TRBD1 (6 bases). Trimming took off 3 bases at V and 5 bases at J, with 13 bases between the two ends. The CDR3 runs to 15 residues. Germline V gene lookup returns CDR1 SEHNR and CDR2 FQNEAQ (reference sequence).

V is TRBV27 and J is TRBJ1-2; possibly TRBD1 for D (6 bases). Germline CDR1 and CDR2: MNHEY and SMNVEV (reference sequence). The CDR3 extends over 14 amino acids. V shed 4 bases and J shed 8 bases, with 17 bases lying between them. CDR3 nucleotide sequence: TGTGCCAGCAGTTCATTACAGGGTACGCGGGGCTACACCTTC. It yields the protein CASSSLQGTRGYTF.

The chain joins TRBV7-9 to TRBJ2-1, with a weak D call TRBD1 (5 bases). Per germline, CDR1 SEHNR and CDR2 FQNEAQ (reference sequence). The V end was cut by 5 bases, the J end by 4 bases, with 12 bases between. The CDR3 is 14 residues long. The DNA for the CDR3 is TGTGCCAGCAGCCCTAACCGACAGTACAATGAGCAGTTCTTC. It yields the protein CASSPNRQYNEQFF.

The chain uses TRBV27 and TRBJ1-5; 8 bases are a match to TRBD1. Germline lookup yields CDR1 MNHEY and CDR2 SMNVEV (reference sequence). With 3 bases clipped from V and 7 bases from J, the junction kept 2 bases outside the gene matches. The CDR3 covers 13 residues. This CDR3 reads CASSFDRGQPQHF. The CDR3 DNA reads as TGTGCCAGCAGTTTCGACAGGGGCCAGCCCCAGCATTTT.

The genes are TRBV7-6 and TRBJ1-4; 8 nucleotides line up with TRBD1. The CDR3 length is 16 residues. The V and J ends lost 1 base and 7 bases, in that order; junction bases with no gene match: 8. Germline lookup yields CDR1 SGHVS and CDR2 FNYEAQ. The CDR3 DNA is TGTGCCAGCAGCTTAGAGGGAAACAGGGGGAGTGAAAAACTGTTTTTT. Translation: CASSLEGNRGSEKLFF.

DNA for the CDR3: TGTGCCAGCAGTTTCCCCCCGGGACAGGGCTCGAGAATGGGGGGCTACACCTTC. Its protein product is CASSFPPGQGSRMGGYTF. The V gene is TRBV28, the J gene TRBJ1-2; 9 bases are a match to TRBD1. The CDR3 is 18 residues long. CDR1 is MDHEN and CDR2 is SYDVKM in the germline V gene. V trimming: 3 bases; J trimming: 8 bases; junction bases outside the gene matches: 19.

The gene calls are TRBV28 and TRBJ1-2; D call uncertain. Germline lookup yields CDR1 MDHEN and CDR2 SYDVKM. This CDR3 comprises 14 residues. V was pared by 1 base and J by 7 bases, with 13 bases between. CDR3 region: CASSLSPGSRGYTF. The CDR3, as DNA: TGTGCCAGCAGTTTATCCCCGGGGTCTCGTGGCTACACCTTC.

This rearrangement joins TRBV5-5 to TRBJ1-5; 8 bases are a match to TRBD1. V shed 4 bases and J 4 bases; nucleotides not matched to a gene: 7. The CDR3 sequence is 15 residues long. Per germline, CDR1 SGHKS and CDR2 YYEKEE (reference sequence). CDR3 DNA sequence: TGTGCCAGCAGCACGGGACAGGTTGGGAATCAGCCCCAGCATTTT. Protein sequence: CASSTGQVGNQPQHF.

The chain couples TRBV11-1 to TRBJ2-1, with D unresolved. Germline V CDR1 and CDR2: SGHAT, FQDESV (reference sequence). V was trimmed by 3 bases and J by 8 bases, leaving 5 bases between them. The CDR3 sequence is 11 residues long. This CDR3 reads CASSFSYEQFF. As DNA, the CDR3 is TGTGCCAGCAGCTTTTCTTATGAGCAGTTCTTC.

The V and J genes are TRBV10-3 and TRBJ1-3, with 7 bases lining up with TRBD1. The CDR3 sequence is 15 residues long. Trimming cost V 5 bases and J 0 bases; bases outside gene matches: 4. Looked up from germline, CDR1 is ENHRY and CDR2 is SYGVKD. The CDR3 DNA reads as TGTGCCATCAGTACCAGACAGGGCTCTGGAAACACCATATATTTT. This encodes CAISTRQGSGNTIYF.

This chain links TRBV4-1 with TRBJ1-4; 10 positions agree with TRBD1. The CDR3 extends over 15 amino acids. Unmatched junction bases numbered 6, after V lost 3 bases and J lost 8 bases. CDR1 and CDR2 (germline): MGHRA, YSYEKL. The CDR3 sequence: CASSHPGQGNEKLFF. In nucleotides, the CDR3 is TGCGCCAGCAGCCACCCGGGACAGGGGAACGAAAAACTGTTTTTT.

J is TRBJ1-2 and V is TRBV28, with D hard to call. The V gene's germline CDR1 is MDHEN and CDR2 SYDVKM. The CDR3 covers 12 residues. V shed 7 bases and J shed 7 bases, with 13 bases lying between them. The CDR3 region has the DNA TGTGCCAGCACCCCTAATAAGAGTGGCTACACCTTC. It is translated as CASTPNKSGYTF.

The chain uses TRBV6-1 and TRBJ1-2, with 9 bases aligning to TRBD1. The germline CDR1 and CDR2 sequences are MNHNS and SASEGT. The CDR3 sequence is 14 residues long. V shed 7 bases, J shed 8 bases, and the junction held 11 bases outside the gene matches. The CDR3 spells CASTSGQGLMGYTF. The CDR3, as DNA: TGTGCCAGCACATCTGGACAGGGGTTAATGGGCTACACCTTC.

The gene calls are TRBV4-2 and TRBJ2-3; 12 positions agree with TRBD2. Trimming took 3 bases from V and 2 from J; bases not matched to a gene: 3. The CDR3 consists of 16 residues. Germline V gene data show CDR1 as LGHNA and CDR2 as YNFKEQ. The CDR3 protein is CASSQLAGGITDTQYF. In DNA, the CDR3 is TGTGCCAGCAGCCAGCTAGCGGGGGGGATCACAGATACGCAGTATTTT.

The chain recombines TRBV7-9 with TRBJ1-4; no definite D call. There are 15 residues in the CDR3. V was clipped by 0 bases and J by 4 bases, with 9 bases between them. Germline V gene sequence: CDR1 SEHNR, CDR2 FQNEAQ (reference sequence). The CDR3 DNA reads TGTGCCAGCAGCTTAGCACTCGATTTTAATGAAAAACTGTTTTTT. This gives the protein CASSLALDFNEKLFF.

V usage is TRBV30 and J usage is TRBJ2-7, with TRBD1 identical over 8 bases. J gave up 3 bases and V 2 bases, and 6 bases lay outside the gene matches. CDR3 size: 14 residues. Germline CDR1 and CDR2: GTSNPN and SVGIG (reference sequence). The CDR3 spells CAWSPGTGLYEQYF. DNA of the CDR3: TGTGCCTGGAGTCCCGGGACAGGTCTCTACGAGCAGTACTTC.

The gene calls are TRBV18 and TRBJ1-4; tentatively, D is TRBD1 (5 bases). Germline V gene sequence: CDR1 KGHSH, CDR2 LQKENI. The CDR3 is 14 residues long. V was pared by 5 bases and J by 6 bases, with 13 bases between. Here the CDR3 DNA reads TGTGCCAGCTCATACGGGACGGGGGATGAAAAACTGTTTTTT. Its protein is CASSYGTGDEKLFF.

J is TRBJ2-7 and V is TRBV29-1; TRBD1 agrees at 8 bases. With V trimmed by 5 bases and J by 6 bases, 6 bases remained unmatched. This CDR3 spans 12 amino acids. Per germline, CDR1 SQVTM and CDR2 ANQGSEA. The CDR3 DNA is TGCAGCGTTCGGACAGGGAAGGCCGAGCAGTACTTC. Translation gives CSVRTGKAEQYF.

The genes are TRBV6-5 and TRBJ2-7, with D unresolved. CDR3 length equals 15 residues. Germline CDR1 is MNHEY and CDR2 is SVGAGI. Trimming cost V 0 bases and J 7 bases, with 16 bases left between them. The CDR3 DNA reads as TGTGCCAGCAGTTACTCAACAGTGTCCCCCTGGGAGCAGTACTTC. Translating it yields CASSYSTVSPWEQYF.

The J gene is TRBJ1-2, the V gene TRBV7-8; a weak D match, TRBD1 (5 bases). The V and J ends lost 4 bases and 4 bases respectively, with 19 bases between them. Germline assignment: CDR1 SGHVS and CDR2 FQNEAQ. The length of the CDR3 is 16 residues. The CDR3 loop is CASSSSSGGSSYGYTF. CDR3 nucleotide sequence: TGTGCCAGCAGCTCTTCATCCGGGGGGAGTAGCTATGGCTACACCTTC.

V is TRBV7-6 and J is TRBJ2-2, with 11 bases fitting TRBD1. J lost 4 bases, V lost 5 bases, and 3 bases had no gene match. Germline V gene data show CDR1 as SGHVS and CDR2 as FNYEAQ. This CDR3 is built from 15 residues. CDR3 bases: TGTGCCAGCAGCCCGGGACAGGGGGGCACCGGGGAGCTGTTTTTT. Protein: CASSPGQGGTGELFF. The entire variable domain, with the rest obtained from reference TRBV7-6 and TRBJ2-2, is as follows: GAGVSQSPRYKVTKRGQDVALRCDPISGHVSLYWYRQALGQGPEFLTYFNYEAQQDKSGLPNDRFSAERPEGSISTLTIQRTEQRDSAMYRCASSPGQGGTGELFFGEGSRLTVL.